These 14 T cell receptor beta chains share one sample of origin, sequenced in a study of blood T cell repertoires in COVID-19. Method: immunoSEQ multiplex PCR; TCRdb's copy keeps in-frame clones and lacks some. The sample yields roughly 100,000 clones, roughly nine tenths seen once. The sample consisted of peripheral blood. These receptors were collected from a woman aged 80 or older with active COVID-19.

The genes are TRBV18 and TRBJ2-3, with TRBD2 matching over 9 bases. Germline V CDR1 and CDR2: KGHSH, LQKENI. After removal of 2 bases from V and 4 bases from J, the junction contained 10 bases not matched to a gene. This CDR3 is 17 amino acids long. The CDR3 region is CASSPRWGGRASDTQYF. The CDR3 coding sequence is TGTGCCAGCTCACCAAGATGGGGCGGGAGGGCCTCAGATACGCAGTATTTT.

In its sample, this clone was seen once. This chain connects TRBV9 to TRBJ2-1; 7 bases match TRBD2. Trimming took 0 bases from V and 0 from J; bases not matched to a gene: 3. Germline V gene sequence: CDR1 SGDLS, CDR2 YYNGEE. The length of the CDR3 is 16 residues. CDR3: CASSVDGGSSYNEQFF. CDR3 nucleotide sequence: TGTGCCAGCAGCGTAGACGGGGGGAGCTCCTACAATGAGCAGTTCTTC.

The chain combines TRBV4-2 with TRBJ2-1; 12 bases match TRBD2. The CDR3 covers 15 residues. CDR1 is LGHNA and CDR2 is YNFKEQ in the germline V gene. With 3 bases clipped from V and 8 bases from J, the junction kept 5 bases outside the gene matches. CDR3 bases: TGTGCCAGCAGCCAGGCCACTAGCGGGAGGCATGAGCAGTTCTTC. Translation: CASSQATSGRHEQFF.

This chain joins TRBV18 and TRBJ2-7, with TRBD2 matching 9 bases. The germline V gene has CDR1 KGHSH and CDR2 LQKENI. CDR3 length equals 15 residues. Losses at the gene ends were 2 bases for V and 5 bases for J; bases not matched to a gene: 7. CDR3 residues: CASSPFSGRSNEQYF. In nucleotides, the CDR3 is TGTGCCAGCTCACCATTTAGCGGGAGATCAAACGAGCAGTACTTC.

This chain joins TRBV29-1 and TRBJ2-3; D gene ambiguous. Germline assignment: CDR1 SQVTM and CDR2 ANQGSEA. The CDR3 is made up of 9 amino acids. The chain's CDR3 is CRESGTQYF. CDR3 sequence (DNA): TGCAGAGAGTCAGGTACGCAGTATTTT.

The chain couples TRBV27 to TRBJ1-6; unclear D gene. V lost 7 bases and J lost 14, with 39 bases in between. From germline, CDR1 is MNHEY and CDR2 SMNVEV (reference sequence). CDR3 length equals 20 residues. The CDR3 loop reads CASITQRTNNSPLFSLALHF. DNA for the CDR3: TGTGCCAGCATTACCCAACGAACCAATAATTCACCCCTTTTTAGTTTGGCCCTCCACTTT.

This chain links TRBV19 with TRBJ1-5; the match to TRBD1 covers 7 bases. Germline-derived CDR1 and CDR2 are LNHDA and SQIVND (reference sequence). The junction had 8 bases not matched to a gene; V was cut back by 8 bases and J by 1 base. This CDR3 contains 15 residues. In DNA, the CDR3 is TGTGCCAGTGAGTTACAGGGGCTGAGCAATCAGCCCCAGCATTTT. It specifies CASELQGLSNQPQHF.

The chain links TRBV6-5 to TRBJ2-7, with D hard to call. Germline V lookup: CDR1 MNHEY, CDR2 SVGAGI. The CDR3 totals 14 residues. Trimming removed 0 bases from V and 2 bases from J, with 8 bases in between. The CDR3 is CASSYSRGTYEQYF. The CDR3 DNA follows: TGTGCCAGCAGTTACTCGCGCGGAACCTACGAGCAGTACTTC.

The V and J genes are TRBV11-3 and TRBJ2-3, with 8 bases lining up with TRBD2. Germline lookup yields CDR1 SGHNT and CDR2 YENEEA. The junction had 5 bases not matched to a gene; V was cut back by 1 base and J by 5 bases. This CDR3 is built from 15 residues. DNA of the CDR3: TGTGCCAGCAGCTTAGGAGGCCTAGCGGGAGATACGCAGTATTTT. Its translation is CASSLGGLAGDTQYF.

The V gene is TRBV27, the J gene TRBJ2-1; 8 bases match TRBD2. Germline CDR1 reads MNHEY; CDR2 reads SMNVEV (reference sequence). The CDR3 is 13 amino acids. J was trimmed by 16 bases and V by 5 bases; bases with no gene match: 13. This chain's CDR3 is CASSGRGSGTSFF. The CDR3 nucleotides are TGTGCCAGCAGTGGAAGGGGGAGCGGGACTAGTTTCTTC.

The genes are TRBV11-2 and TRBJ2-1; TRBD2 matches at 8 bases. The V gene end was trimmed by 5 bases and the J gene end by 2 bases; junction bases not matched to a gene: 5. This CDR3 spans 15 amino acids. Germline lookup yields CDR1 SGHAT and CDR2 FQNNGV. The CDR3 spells CASSTSGSAYNEQFF. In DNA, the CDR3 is TGTGCCAGCAGCACGAGCGGGAGTGCCTACAATGAGCAGTTCTTC.

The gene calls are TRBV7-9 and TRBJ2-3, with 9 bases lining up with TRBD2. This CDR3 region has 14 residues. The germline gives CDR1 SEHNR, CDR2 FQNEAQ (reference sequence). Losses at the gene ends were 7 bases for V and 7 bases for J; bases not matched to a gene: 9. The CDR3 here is CASMASGILNTQYF. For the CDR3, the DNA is TGTGCCAGCATGGCTAGCGGGATTTTGAATACGCAGTATTTT.

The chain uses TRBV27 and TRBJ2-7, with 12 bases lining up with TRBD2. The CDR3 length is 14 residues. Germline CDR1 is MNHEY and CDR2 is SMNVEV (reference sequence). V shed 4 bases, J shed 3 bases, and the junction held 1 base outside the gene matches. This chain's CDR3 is CASSWTSGNYEQYF. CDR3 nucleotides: TGTGCCAGCAGTTGGACTAGCGGGAACTACGAGCAGTACTTC.

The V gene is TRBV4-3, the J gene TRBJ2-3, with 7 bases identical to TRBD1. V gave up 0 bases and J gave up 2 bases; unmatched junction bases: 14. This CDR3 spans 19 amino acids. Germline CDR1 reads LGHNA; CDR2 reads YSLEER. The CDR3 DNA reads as TGCGCCAGCAGCCAAGATATGGTAAGGGACAGTAATGCCACAGATACGCAGTATTTT. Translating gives CASSQDMVRDSNATDTQYF.